This TCR beta chain is drawn from a study of blood T cell repertoires in COVID-19. Of note for this clone: One end of the junction is discordant with germline, which a read error may explain.

Assay: immunoSEQ multiplex PCR; the TCRdb copy retains only in-frame clones and omits some. The repertoire holds under 300,000 clones, roughly 84% seen once, with about 1.5% in the top ten. Germline values: CDR1 MNHEY, CDR2 SVGAGI. CDR3 length: 15 residues. The chain employs TRBV6-5 and TRBJ2-1, with 14 positions matching TRBD2. This receptor was identified in a woman aged 35 to 49 who had recovered from COVID-19. Sample: peripheral blood. The CDR3: CASSPRGLAGGHRVF. CDR3 bases: TGTGCCAGCAGCCCCAGAGGACTAGCGGGGGGCCACCGGGTCTTC.